This T cell receptor beta chain was profiled in a study of blood T cells in healthy people across ages. The germline V gene has CDR1 ENHRY and CDR2 SYGVKD. This CDR3 comprises 12 residues. The use of a sample-barcoded 5' primer and a J-beta primer mix characterized a second PCR of about 6 to 12 cycles. Each cDNA molecule received a tag from a template-switch adaptor that had 12 random nucleotides. From the 5' RACE reads, TCRdb called clonotypes with MiXCR, one entry per CDR3 protein. The repertoire holds 1.5 million to 2 million distinct CDR3 sequences, with about 30% as singletons. A note on this clonotype: The germline gene is not matched at one end of the junction; a read error may be the cause.

The sequenced sample consisted of blood. V and J are TRBV10-3 and TRBJ2-1; D perhaps matches TRBD2 (5 bases). The TCR was taken from a woman aged 25-40 years in good health. The CDR3 DNA sequence: TGTGCCATCAGTGAACTAGACAATGAGCACTTCTTC. This gives the protein CAISELDNEHFF.